These 15 T cell receptor beta chains were sequenced from one sample in a study of cytomegalovirus exposure and HLA in healthy donors. The PCR had 60 Vbeta and 13 Jbeta primers. Only in-frame clones appear in the TCRdb table, and some are missing; sequencing was by immunoSEQ multiplex PCR. The sample records 150,000 to 200,000 clones, about 80% being singletons. The sample taken for sequencing was PBMCs. The receptor source for this set is a man aged 55-75 years in good health and CMV-seronegative.

This clone was seen only once. The CDR3 DNA is TGCGCCAGCAGCACAACTAGCGGGGAACAAGAGACCCAGTACTTC. Amino acids: CASSTTSGEQETQYF. The V gene is TRBV5-1, the J gene TRBJ2-5; 10 bases match TRBD2. Germline trimming cut 4 bases from V and 2 bases from J; bases unmatched to any gene: 5. The CDR3 sequence is 15 residues long. Germline V gene data show CDR1 as SGHRS and CDR2 as YFSETQ.

The chain links TRBV5-6 to TRBJ2-5, with 10 bases fitting TRBD2. The CDR3 runs 16 residues. Germline V gene sequence: CDR1 SGHDT, CDR2 YYEEEE. V lost 2 bases to trimming and J lost 1 base; unmatched junction nucleotides: 5. The CDR3 protein is CASSFLAGVLQETQYF. The CDR3 DNA follows: TGTGCCAGCAGCTTTCTAGCGGGAGTTCTCCAAGAGACCCAGTACTTC.

This chain joins TRBV7-3 and TRBJ2-7; 7 bases are shared with TRBD1. This CDR3 is built from 15 residues. Germline lookup yields CDR1 SGHTA and CDR2 FQGTGA. J was trimmed by 6 bases and V by 5 bases; bases with no gene match: 13. The CDR3 loop reads CASSEAATGFFEQYF. The DNA for the CDR3 is TGTGCCAGCAGCGAAGCAGCGACAGGGTTCTTCGAGCAGTACTTC.

J is TRBJ2-5 and V is TRBV4-1; the match to TRBD2 covers 11 bases. Germline V gene data show CDR1 as MGHRA and CDR2 as YSYEKL. V was clipped by 2 bases and J by 1 base; unmatched bases: 6. The CDR3 contains 17 residues. The CDR3 is CASSQLAGGLLQETQYF. As DNA, the CDR3 is TGCGCCAGCAGCCAACTAGCGGGGGGCCTGCTCCAAGAGACCCAGTACTTC.

As for this clone: A read error may produce the germline difference seen at one junction end. The gene calls are TRBV10-3 and TRBJ1-6; 12 bases match TRBD1. There are 16 residues in the CDR3. The V gene's germline CDR1 is ENHRY and CDR2 SYGVKD. CDR3 residues: CAISAGTGGYNSPLNF. For the CDR3, the DNA is TGTGCCATCAGTGCCGGGACAGGGGGCTATAATTCACCCCTCAACTTT.

The CDR3 loop reads CASSLAGVTDTQYF. CDR3 DNA sequence: TGTGCCAGCAGCTTGGCGGGTGTGACAGATACGCAGTATTTT. This chain links TRBV5-4 with TRBJ2-3; D call uncertain. The CDR3 runs to 14 residues. Germline CDR1 reads SGHNT; CDR2 reads YYREEE (reference sequence). V was cut by 0 bases and J by 3 bases, with 8 bases left in between.

This chain joins TRBV30 and TRBJ1-4, with 7 nucleotides matching TRBD1. V was clipped by 3 bases and J by 0 bases; unmatched bases: 4. Germline loops: CDR1 GTSNPN, CDR2 SVGIG (reference sequence). The CDR3 is made up of 15 amino acids. CDR3 sequence: CAWSQGVSTNEKLFF. The CDR3, as DNA: TGTGCCTGGAGCCAGGGGGTATCAACTAATGAAAAACTGTTTTTT.

In the case of this clone: One end of the junction varies from germline; a read error may be responsible. Here the CDR3 DNA reads TGCAGCGCTTACGAACTCGTAGATAGCAATCAGCCCCAGAATTTT. It translates to CSAYELVDSNQPQNF. The chain joins TRBV29-1 to TRBJ1-5; D gene unclear. The germline gives CDR1 SQVTM, CDR2 ANQGSEA. The length of the CDR3 is 15 residues.

V is TRBV7-8 and J is TRBJ2-7, with a possible D match to TRBD1 (6 bases). Deletions cut 5 bases from V and 3 bases from J, with 14 bases between. Germline CDR1 SGHVS, CDR2 FQNEAQ. The CDR3 extends over 14 amino acids. The CDR3 protein is CASSGSGVGYEQYF. The CDR3 coding sequence is TGTGCCAGCAGCGGATCAGGGGTCGGCTACGAGCAGTACTTC.

The rearrangement links TRBV19 to TRBJ2-7; 9 bases map to TRBD2. CDR3 length: 15 residues. CDR1 is LNHDA, CDR2 SQIVND, per germline (reference sequence). V lost 5 bases to trimming and J lost 3 bases; unmatched junction nucleotides: 8. DNA of the CDR3: TGTGCCAGTAGTCCCGGGGTAGCGGGAGTCTACGAGCAGTACTTC. Protein product: CASSPGVAGVYEQYF.

This sequence joins TRBV7-7 and TRBJ2-5; D is possibly TRBD2 (7 bases). The germline V gene encodes CDR1 SSHAT and CDR2 FNYEAQ (reference sequence). The CDR3 loop spans 14 amino acids. Trimming took 5 bases from V and 5 from J, leaving 15 bases between them. CDR3 DNA sequence: TGTGCCAGCAGCCAAGGCGGGGGCGGCGAGACCCAGTACTTC. Translating it yields CASSQGGGGETQYF.

The rearrangement links TRBV7-2 to TRBJ2-2; no reliable D call. Germline V gene lookup returns CDR1 SGHTA and CDR2 FQGNSA. V lost 3 bases to trimming and J lost 0 bases, with 11 bases between them. The CDR3 has 16 residues. The CDR3 is CASSFMVSANTGELFF. The CDR3, as DNA: TGTGCCAGCAGCTTTATGGTGAGCGCGAACACCGGGGAGCTGTTTTTT.

This chain connects TRBV20-1 to TRBJ2-7; tentative D call: TRBD1 (6 bases). The V end was cut by 5 bases, the J end by 9 bases, with 14 bases between. Germline loops: CDR1 DFQATT, CDR2 SNEGSKA (reference sequence). The CDR3 sequence is 11 residues long. The DNA of the CDR3 is TGCAGTGCTTCCTCAGGGGCGGGGCAGTACTTC. Its protein is CSASSGAGQYF.

The V call is TRBV2, the J call TRBJ1-2; TRBD1 matches 9 bases. After removal of 6 bases from V and 8 bases from J, the junction contained 13 bases not matched to a gene. Per the germline V gene, CDR1 is SNHLY and CDR2 is FYNNEI. This CDR3 is built from 15 residues. The CDR3 DNA follows: TGTGCCAGCAGGCCCGATACAGGGGGCGCGCAAGGCTACACCTTC. It encodes CASRPDTGGAQGYTF.

V is TRBV19 and J is TRBJ2-1; 8 bases are a match to TRBD2. The CDR3 totals 14 residues. Germline CDR1 LNHDA, CDR2 SQIVND (reference sequence). Trimming cost V 5 bases and J 6 bases; bases outside gene matches: 6. CDR3 nucleotides: TGTGCCAGTAGTTCCTCCGGGACTAGCAATGAGCAGTTCTTC. Its protein product is CASSSSGTSNEQFF.